Listed below are T cell receptor beta chains from one sample, sequenced in a study of T cell clones after liver transplantation. Some clones are missing from TCRdb's copy, which holds only in-frame ones; the method was immunoSEQ multiplex PCR. There are about 6,100 clones in the sample; 81% occur only once, and roughly 38% lies in the top ten. Specimen: CD8+ T cells from blood, collected before liver transplant. The receptors were sampled from a human donor who received a liver transplant. The CDR3 runs from the conserved cysteine through the conserved F or W. The D gene is left open where the match is weak. The size entry is marked missing in some rows and otherwise reads once, few, many or a size class.

abundance: NA; d_gene: TRBD2; v_gene: TRBV18; j_gene: TRBJ2-2; CDR3nt: TGTGCCAGCTCACCGAACGAACTAGCGGAAAACACCGGGGAGCTGTTTTTT; CDR3aa: CASSPNELAENTGELFF
abundance: NA; d_gene: TRBD1; v_gene: TRBV9; j_gene: TRBJ2-7; CDR3nt: TGTGCCAGCAGCGTCCGGGACAGGGGAGGCGAGCAGTACTTC; CDR3aa: CASSVRDRGGEQYF
abundance: few; d_gene: NA; v_gene: TRBV6-5; j_gene: TRBJ1-1; CDR3nt: TGTGCCAGCAGCCCGGACGGGATTGAAGCTTTCTTT; CDR3aa: CASSPDGIEAFF
abundance: NA; d_gene: NA; v_gene: TRBV30; j_gene: TRBJ2-7; CDR3nt: TGTGCCCTAAATAAGGGGGGGAGCTCCTACGAGCAGTACTTC; CDR3aa: CALNKGGSSYEQYF
abundance: NA; d_gene: NA; v_gene: TRBV11-1; j_gene: TRBJ2-2; CDR3nt: TGTGCCAGCAGCTTAGCGGGGAACACCGGGGAGCTGTTTTTT; CDR3aa: CASSLAGNTGELFF
abundance: NA; d_gene: TRBD2; v_gene: TRBV4-3; j_gene: TRBJ2-7; CDR3nt: TGCGCCAGCAGCCAAGGACTAGCTATCAACGTCCCCTACGAGCAGTACTTC; CDR3aa: CASSQGLAINVPYEQYF
abundance: NA; d_gene: NA; v_gene: TRBV7-3; j_gene: TRBJ2-7; CDR3nt: TGTGCCAGCAGCTTAAGACGGGACGGGGGGCCCGAGCAGTACTTC; CDR3aa: CASSLRRDGGPEQYF
abundance: NA; d_gene: TRBD1; v_gene: TRBV13; j_gene: TRBJ2-7; CDR3nt: TGTGCCAGCAGTGGGACAGTAACCCCCTACGAGCAGTACTTC; CDR3aa: CASSGTVTPYEQYF
abundance: NA; d_gene: NA; v_gene: TRBV7-9; j_gene: TRBJ1-1; CDR3nt: TGTGCCAGCAGCTTATTGGTACCCAGGGGCCCTGAAGCTTTCTTT; CDR3aa: CASSLLVPRGPEAFF
abundance: NA; d_gene: TRBD1; v_gene: TRBV4-3; j_gene: TRBJ2-1; CDR3nt: TGCGCCAGCAGCCATCACAGGGGCTCCTACAATGAGCAGTTCTTC; CDR3aa: CASSHHRGSYNEQFF
abundance: NA; d_gene: NA; v_gene: TRBV7-3; j_gene: TRBJ2-1; CDR3nt: TGTGCCAGCAGCCCCACTCAGCGGCACTCCTACAATGAGCAGTTCTTC; CDR3aa: CASSPTQRHSYNEQFF
abundance: NA; d_gene: NA; v_gene: TRBV7-9; j_gene: TRBJ2-1; CDR3nt: TGTGCCTGGGATACAGCGCACTACAATGAGCAGTTCTTC; CDR3aa: CAWDTAHYNEQFF
abundance: few; d_gene: NA; v_gene: TRBV4-3; j_gene: TRBJ1-2; CDR3nt: TGCGCCAGCAGCTCGCGTATGGGAGCCTTTCTTGGCTACACCTTC; CDR3aa: CASSSRMGAFLGYTF
abundance: NA; d_gene: TRBD2; v_gene: TRBV4-2; j_gene: TRBJ2-2; CDR3nt: TGTGCCAGCAGCCACGCGGGGGAGGGGAACACCGGGGAGCTGTTTTTT; CDR3aa: CASSHAGEGNTGELFF
abundance: NA; d_gene: NA; v_gene: TRBV2; j_gene: TRBJ1-1; CDR3nt: TGTGCCAGCAGTGCGCGACAGATAACGAACACTGAAGCTTTCTTT; CDR3aa: CASSARQITNTEAFF